This T cell receptor (beta chain) originates from a study of cytomegalovirus exposure and HLA in healthy donors. Whole-study results and caveats: Across donors, presence/absence analyses took sequencing depth to be roughly uniform. Prior analysis indicated that the majority of TCR beta V segments exhibited productivity approximately 87% or approximately 30% of the time. Looking again later, the authors saw that most CMV-associated TCR beta chains seemed HLA-restricted.

Use of 60 Vbeta and 13 Jbeta primers characterized the PCR. Libraries were prepared by immunoSEQ multiplex PCR; TCRdb keeps only in-frame clonotypes and omits some of them. The sample lists just over 200,000 clones, approximately 80% occurring once. The trim removed 5 bases at V and 3 bases at J, leaving 10 bases unmatched. This CDR3 has 16 amino acids. From germline, CDR1 is MDHEN and CDR2 SYDVKM. This clone has only a few counts. Its target is unknown. Sample: PBMCs. This TCR was recovered from a man aged 45-60 years in good health and CMV-seronegative. The chain joins TRBV28 to TRBJ2-4; 7 bases map to TRBD1. The CDR3 region has the DNA TGTGCCAGCAGTCTTCCCCAACAGGGGAGCAAAAACATTCAGTACTTC. It yields the protein CASSLPQQGSKNIQYF.